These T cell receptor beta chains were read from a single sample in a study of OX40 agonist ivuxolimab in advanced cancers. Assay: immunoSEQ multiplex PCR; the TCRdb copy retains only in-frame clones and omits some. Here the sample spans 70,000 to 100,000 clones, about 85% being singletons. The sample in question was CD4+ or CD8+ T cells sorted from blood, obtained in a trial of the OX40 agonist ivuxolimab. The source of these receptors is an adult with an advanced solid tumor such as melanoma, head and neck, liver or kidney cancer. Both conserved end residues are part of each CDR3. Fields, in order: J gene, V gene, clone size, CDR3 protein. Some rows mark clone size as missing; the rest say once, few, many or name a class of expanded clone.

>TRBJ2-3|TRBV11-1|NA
CASSSGGSSWSTDTQYF
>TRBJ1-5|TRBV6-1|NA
CASSENLLEGSNQPQHF
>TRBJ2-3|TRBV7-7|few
CASSRNGGGDTQYF
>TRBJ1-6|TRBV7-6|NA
CASSLGQGRNSPLHF
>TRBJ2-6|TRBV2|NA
CASSPTRSGANVLTF
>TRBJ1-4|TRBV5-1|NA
CASSLWGAGEKLFF
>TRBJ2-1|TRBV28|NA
CASSAGTSGGFGEQFF
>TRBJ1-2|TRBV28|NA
CASTLGVVSSGHYGYTF
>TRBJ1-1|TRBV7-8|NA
CASIGTGGTEAFF
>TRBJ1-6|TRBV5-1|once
CASSLAGNNNSPLHF
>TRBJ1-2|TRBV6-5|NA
CASRRGVNYGYTF
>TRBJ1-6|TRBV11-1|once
CASSPGQGKGSPLHF
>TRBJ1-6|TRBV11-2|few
CASSLGGPGHSSYNSPLHF
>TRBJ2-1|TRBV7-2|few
CASSLDNNEQFF
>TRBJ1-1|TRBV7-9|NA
CASSRGGTEAFF
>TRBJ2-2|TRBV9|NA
CASSVVPIGALGTGELFF
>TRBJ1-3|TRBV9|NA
CASSVGGTIYF
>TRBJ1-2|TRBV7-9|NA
CASSLGGTGGGGYTF
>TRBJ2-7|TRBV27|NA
CASSLMDTSYEQYF
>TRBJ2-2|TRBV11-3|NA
CASSSSAPNTGELFF
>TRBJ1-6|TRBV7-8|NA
CASSSRRDSNSPLHF
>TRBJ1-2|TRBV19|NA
CASSIQGHGTSFGYTF
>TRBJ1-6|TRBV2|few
CASSLGQGGDSPLHF
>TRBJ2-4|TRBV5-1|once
CASSLAGTEGQNIQYF
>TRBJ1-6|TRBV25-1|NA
CASNGISYNSPLHF
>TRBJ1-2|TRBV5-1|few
CASSLDGGGFGYTF
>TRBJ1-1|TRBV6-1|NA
CASDLRGGKNTEAFF
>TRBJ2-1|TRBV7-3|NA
CASSWTSGEYNEQFF
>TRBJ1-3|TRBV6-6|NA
CASYRAQLSGNTIYF
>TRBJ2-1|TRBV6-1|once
CASSRDFFNEQFF
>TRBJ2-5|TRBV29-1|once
CSVRTGQETQYF
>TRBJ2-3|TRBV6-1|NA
CASSGQTGADTQYF
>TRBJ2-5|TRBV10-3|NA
CAIRDSQETQYF
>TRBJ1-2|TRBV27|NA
CASSSRWDRADYGYTF
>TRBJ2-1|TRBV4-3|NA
CASSLEGGPYNEQFF
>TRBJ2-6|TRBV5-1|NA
CASSLAWSDGSGANVLTF
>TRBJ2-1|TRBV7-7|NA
CASSTNSGGEQFF
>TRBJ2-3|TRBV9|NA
CASSVEADTQYF
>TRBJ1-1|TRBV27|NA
CASSLRPFHEAFF
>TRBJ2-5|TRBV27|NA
CASSRDRGGQTQYF
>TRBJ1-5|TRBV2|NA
CASSGEYSNQPQHF
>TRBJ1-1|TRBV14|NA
CASSTMDSTEAFF
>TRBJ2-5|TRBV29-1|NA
CSVEAVQETQYF
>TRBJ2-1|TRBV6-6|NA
CASSYGIPSYNEQFF
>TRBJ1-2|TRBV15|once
CATSRESLRGRDYGYTF
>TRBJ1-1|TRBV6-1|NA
CAVSRGQGTEAFF
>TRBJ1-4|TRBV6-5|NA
CASSRGSANEKLFF
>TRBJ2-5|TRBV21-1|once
CASAGTGEEETQYF
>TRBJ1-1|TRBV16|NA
CASSQVGGGVVEAFF
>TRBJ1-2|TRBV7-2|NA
CASSLEWQGGNGYTF
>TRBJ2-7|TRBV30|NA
CASIWRGEQYF
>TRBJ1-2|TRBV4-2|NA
CASSQVSAGGDGYTF
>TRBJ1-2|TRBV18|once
CASSPRANYGYTF